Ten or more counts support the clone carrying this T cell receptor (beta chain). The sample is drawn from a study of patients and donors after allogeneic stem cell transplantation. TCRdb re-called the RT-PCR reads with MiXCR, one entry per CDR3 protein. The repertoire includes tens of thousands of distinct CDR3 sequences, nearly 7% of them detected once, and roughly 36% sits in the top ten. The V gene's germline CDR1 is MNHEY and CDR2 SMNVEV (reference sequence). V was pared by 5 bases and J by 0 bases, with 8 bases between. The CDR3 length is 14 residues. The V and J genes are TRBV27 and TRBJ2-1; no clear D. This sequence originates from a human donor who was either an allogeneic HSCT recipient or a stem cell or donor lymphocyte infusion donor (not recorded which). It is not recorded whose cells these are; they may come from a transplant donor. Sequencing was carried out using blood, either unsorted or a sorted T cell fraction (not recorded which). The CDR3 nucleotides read TGTGCCAGCAGTACAGAGAGCTCCTACAATGAGCAGTTCTTC. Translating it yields CASSTESSYNEQFF.